This section outlines one T cell receptor (beta chain) sequence together with its context. A junction end diverges from the germline sequence, so it may reflect a read error. The CDR3 extends over 12 amino acids. From germline, CDR1 is LNHDA and CDR2 SQIVND (reference sequence). This sample was taken from a study of regulatory T cells in long-lasting Graves disease. Time point indicated: persistent/refractory GD, antithyroid drugs over 5 years with positive TRAb. The TCR library was made from RNA that had been extracted from PBMCs in TRIzol. Arm-PCR of CDR3 regions and iRepertoire HTBI primers were used to build TCR beta libraries. TCRdb re-called the multiplex PCR reads with MiXCR, one entry per CDR3 protein. Of some 470,000 distinct CDR3 sequences in the sample, approximately 21% were seen once.

The TCR sequence derives from a female donor with Graves disease. The J gene is TRBJ1-1, the V gene TRBV19; tentative D call: TRBD1 (5 bases). The sequencing here drew on peripheral blood mononuclear cells (PBMCs), taken when the disease was refractory, from a patient treated with antithyroid drugs. CDR3 sequence reads: CTSSIRGGEAFF. CDR3 DNA: TGTACCAGTAGTATTCGGGGGGGTGAAGCTTTCTTT.